One and the same sample provided the 26 T cell receptor beta chains below, sequenced in a study of cytomegalovirus exposure and HLA in healthy donors. The PCR had 60 Vbeta and 13 Jbeta primers. Assay: immunoSEQ multiplex PCR; the TCRdb copy retains only in-frame clones and omits some. The repertoire consists of fewer than 180,000 clones, with around 60% occurring once and the leading ten covering 7% to 8.5%. The material sequenced was PBMCs. The receptors originated from a woman aged 60-75 years in good health and CMV-seropositive.

The chain combines TRBV28 with TRBJ1-2, with 8 bases identical to TRBD1. The length of the CDR3 is 15 residues. The J segment lost 8 bases and the V segment lost 5 bases, leaving 13 bases of the junction unmatched. Looked up from germline, CDR1 is MDHEN and CDR2 is SYDVKM. The CDR3 is CASSPLGDRSEGYTF. CDR3 in DNA: TGTGCCAGCAGTCCACTTGGGGACAGGTCAGAGGGCTACACCTTC.

There are a few counts of this clone. The V and J genes are TRBV7-2 and TRBJ2-1, with 10 positions matching TRBD1. Trimming at V came to 2 bases and at J to 4 bases, leaving 2 bases not matched to a gene. CDR1 and CDR2 (germline): SGHTA, FQGNSA. The CDR3 contains 15 residues. Here the CDR3 DNA reads TGTGCCAGCAGCTTAATGGGACAGGGGTACAATGAGCAGTTCTTC. The encoded protein is CASSLMGQGYNEQFF.

The chain links TRBV28 to TRBJ2-3; 7 bases agree with TRBD2. The germline V gene has CDR1 MDHEN and CDR2 SYDVKM. Trimming cost V 2 bases and J 3 bases; bases outside gene matches: 5. This CDR3 is built from 15 residues. CDR3 residues: CASSLIGGRTDTQYF. The DNA for the CDR3 is TGTGCCAGCAGTTTAATCGGGGGGAGGACAGATACGCAGTATTTT.

The chain links TRBV5-6 to TRBJ1-3; the D is unclear. The germline V gene has CDR1 SGHDT and CDR2 YYEEEE. The CDR3 contains 14 residues. V was clipped by 4 bases and J by 0 bases, with 8 bases between them. CDR3 nucleotides: TGTGCCAGCAGCATGGAGCTCTCTGGAAACACCATATATTTT. Amino acids: CASSMELSGNTIYF.

This chain connects TRBV18 to TRBJ2-7; TRBD1 aligns across 9 bases. Germline V gene sequence: CDR1 KGHSH, CDR2 LQKENI. This CDR3 has 15 amino acids. J was trimmed by 4 bases and V by 1 base; bases with no gene match: 5. The CDR3 DNA is TGTGCCAGCTCACCACGCGGACAGGGGCTATACGAGCAGTACTTC. Amino acid sequence: CASSPRGQGLYEQYF.

The J gene is TRBJ2-3, the V gene TRBV15, with 10 bases identical to TRBD2. Trimming removed 0 bases from V and 2 bases from J; junction bases left unmatched: 8. CDR1 LNHNV and CDR2 YYDKDF come from the germline V gene (reference sequence). This CDR3 contains 18 residues. The CDR3 sequence is CATSRDISGGDFTDTQYF. For the CDR3, the DNA is TGTGCCACCAGCAGAGATATCAGCGGGGGGGACTTCACAGATACGCAGTATTTT.

The rearrangement links TRBV27 to TRBJ2-1; 9 positions match TRBD2. Germline V gene sequence: CDR1 MNHEY, CDR2 SMNVEV (reference sequence). CDR3 length equals 16 residues. Unmatched junction bases numbered 5, after V lost 4 bases and J lost 1 base. The CDR3 region has the DNA TGTGCCAGCAGTTCCTTAGCGGGAGCATCCTACAATGAGCAGTTCTTC. Protein: CASSSLAGASYNEQFF.

The rearrangement links TRBV28 to TRBJ2-1, with D maybe TRBD2 (5 bases). Trimming left V 5 bases short and J 0 bases short, with 11 bases between. The germline gives CDR1 MDHEN, CDR2 SYDVKM. CDR3 length: 15 amino acids. Written as DNA, the CDR3 is TGTGCCAGCAGTGGGCGGGCAAGCTCCTACAATGAGCAGTTCTTC. The encoded protein is CASSGRASSYNEQFF.

The V gene is TRBV27, the J gene TRBJ1-5; weak D call: TRBD1 (5 bases). This CDR3 is 14 amino acids long. The V end lost 6 bases, the J end lost 2 bases, and 11 bases lay between the germline ends. The germline V gene encodes CDR1 MNHEY and CDR2 SMNVEV (reference sequence). The CDR3 nucleotides are TGTGCCAGCAGAAGGGGTGCGGGCAATCAGCCCCAGCATTTT. Protein: CASRRGAGNQPQHF.

The CDR3 region has the DNA TGTGCCAGCAGCTTCGACAGGAGCACAGATACGCAGTATTTT. This encodes CASSFDRSTDTQYF. V usage is TRBV5-6 and J usage is TRBJ2-3; D is perhaps TRBD1 (6 bases). V was shortened by 2 bases and J by 0 bases, with 7 bases between the two germline ends. The germline V gene encodes CDR1 SGHDT and CDR2 YYEEEE. The CDR3 runs 14 residues.

This rearrangement joins TRBV18 to TRBJ2-7; D call uncertain. The germline V gene encodes CDR1 KGHSH and CDR2 LQKENI. The CDR3 length is 12 residues. Trimming shortened V by 6 bases and J by 7 bases, and 13 bases separated the two germline ends. In nucleotides, the CDR3 is TGTGCCAGCTCCGGAGTCCTCGGAGAGCAGTACTTC. Translation: CASSGVLGEQYF. Based on the CDR3 plus reference TRBV18 and TRBJ2-7, the full variable domain is NAGVMQNPRHLVRRRGQEARLRCSPMKGHSHVYWYRQLPEEGLKFMVYLQKENIIDESGMPKERFSAEFPKEGPSILRIQQVVRGDSAAYFCASSGVLGEQYFGPGTRLTVT.

This clone came up a few times. The chain combines TRBV11-2 with TRBJ1-2; the match to TRBD1 covers 10 bases. The CDR3 covers 14 residues. Germline V gene lookup returns CDR1 SGHAT and CDR2 FQNNGV. Unmatched junction bases numbered 3, after V lost 4 bases and J lost 4 bases. The DNA for the CDR3 is TGTGCCAGCAGCTGGGGACAGGGGACCTATGGCTACACCTTC. Translated: CASSWGQGTYGYTF.

The J gene is TRBJ1-1, the V gene TRBV5-4; weak D call: TRBD1 (5 bases). Trimming pared 0 bases from V and 4 bases from J, leaving 10 bases between. CDR3 size: 14 residues. Germline-derived CDR1 and CDR2 are SGHNT and YYREEE (reference sequence). CDR3 DNA sequence: TGTGCCAGCAGCTTGGTGACAGTGAGCACTGAAGCTTTCTTT. Protein product: CASSLVTVSTEAFF.

V usage is TRBV28 and J usage is TRBJ2-7; D might be TRBD2 (6 bases). The CDR3 runs to 12 residues. Trimming removed 5 bases at V and 8 bases at J, with 13 bases between. CDR1 and CDR2 (germline): MDHEN, SYDVKM. The CDR3 protein is CASSAPGEKQYF. The CDR3 coding sequence is TGTGCCAGCAGTGCTCCGGGAGAAAAGCAGTACTTC.

V and J are TRBV7-2 and TRBJ2-5; 7 positions match TRBD2. V lost 3 bases, J lost 1 base, and 5 bases stayed unmatched. Per germline, CDR1 SGHTA and CDR2 FQGNSA. The CDR3 is 15 amino acids. CDR3 region: CASSFGGGSQETQYF. The CDR3 DNA is TGTGCCAGCAGCTTTGGCGGGGGATCCCAAGAGACCCAGTACTTC.

This clone was counted only a few times. The V gene is TRBV7-2, the J gene TRBJ2-5; 7 bases agree with TRBD2. CDR3 length: 15 residues. Germline loops: CDR1 SGHTA, CDR2 FQGNSA. V shed 1 base, J shed 3 bases, and the junction held 5 bases outside the gene matches. The CDR3 spells CASSLESAGEETQYF. The CDR3 nucleotides are TGTGCCAGCAGCTTAGAGTCTGCGGGAGAAGAGACCCAGTACTTC.

This chain uses TRBV5-1 with TRBJ1-3; 8 bases fit TRBD1. V shed 5 bases, J shed 8 bases, and the junction held 12 bases outside the gene matches. CDR1 SGHRS and CDR2 YFSETQ come from the germline V gene. This CDR3 region has 15 residues. The CDR3 nucleotides read TGCGCCAGCAGGTCCGGACAGGGCGGTGGGGACACCATATATTTT. It is translated as CASRSGQGGGDTIYF.

V usage is TRBV7-2 and J usage is TRBJ2-7, with 7 bases lining up with TRBD2. CDR3 length equals 16 residues. Germline-derived CDR1 and CDR2 are SGHTA and FQGNSA. Trimming removed 2 bases from V and 4 bases from J; junction bases left unmatched: 11. CDR3 nucleotide sequence: TGTGCCAGCAGCTTAAGTTGGGGCGGGAGCTGGTACGAGCAGTACTTC. Its translation: CASSLSWGGSWYEQYF.

The chain combines TRBV7-7 with TRBJ1-3; 9 bases are a match to TRBD1. V gave up 5 bases and J gave up 11 bases; unmatched junction bases: 13. This CDR3 is 15 amino acids long. Germline V CDR1 and CDR2: SSHAT, FNYEAQ (reference sequence). The CDR3 DNA reads as TGTGCCAGCAGCGAGGGACAGGGAATAAATTCGCCCATATATTTT. Protein sequence: CASSEGQGINSPIYF.

The J gene is TRBJ1-6, the V gene TRBV28; TRBD1 matches 9 bases. The CDR3 has 15 amino acids. CDR1 and CDR2 (germline): MDHEN, SYDVKM. V dropped 6 bases and J dropped 9; count of bases not matched to a gene: 9. As DNA, the CDR3 is TGTGCCAGCAGCTTGATAGGGACAGGGATTTCACCCCTCCACTTT. Translated, it gives CASSLIGTGISPLHF.

J is TRBJ1-1 and V is TRBV7-2, with D unresolved. The CDR3 totals 15 residues. CDR1 is SGHTA and CDR2 is FQGNSA in the germline V gene. Trimming shortened V by 1 base and J by 1 base, and 10 bases separated the two germline ends. The DNA of the CDR3 is TGTGCCAGCAGCTTAGGTACGGGAGGGAACACTGAAGCTTTCTTT. The encoded protein is CASSLGTGGNTEAFF.

The genes are TRBV19 and TRBJ1-2; tentatively, D is TRBD1 (5 bases). V shed 7 bases and J shed 8 bases, with 20 bases lying between them. The length of the CDR3 is 14 residues. The germline V gene has CDR1 LNHDA and CDR2 SQIVND (reference sequence). CDR3 sequence (DNA): TGTGCCAGTACCATCGGGGGGGATCGAGGAGGCTACACCTTC. Protein product: CASTIGGDRGGYTF.

The V and J genes are TRBV30 and TRBJ2-7, with 10 bases identical to TRBD2. Per the germline V gene, CDR1 is GTSNPN and CDR2 is SVGIG (reference sequence). Unmatched junction bases numbered 11, after V lost 3 bases and J lost 3 bases. This CDR3 has 16 amino acids. The CDR3 nucleotides are TGTGCCTGGAGGGGGGTCCCTAGCGGGAGAAGCTACGAGCAGTACTTC. Translation: CAWRGVPSGRSYEQYF.

The CDR3 nucleotides are TGTGCCAGCAACAGGGGAGGGCTAGCGGGAGTAAACACCGGGGAGCTGTTTTTT. Protein sequence: CASNRGGLAGVNTGELFF. This chain connects TRBV28 to TRBJ2-2, with TRBD2 identical over 10 bases. Trimming took 7 bases from V and 2 from J; bases not matched to a gene: 13. In germline, CDR1 is MDHEN, CDR2 SYDVKM. The CDR3 runs 18 residues.

The chain is built from TRBV30 and TRBJ2-5; 10 bases map to TRBD2. Germline trimming cut 4 bases from V and 8 bases from J; bases unmatched to any gene: 10. Germline V lookup: CDR1 GTSNPN, CDR2 SVGIG (reference sequence). This CDR3 has 14 residues. Here the CDR3 reads CAWTRHTSGITQYF. CDR3 bases: TGTGCCTGGACCCGTCATACTAGCGGGATTACCCAGTACTTC.

V gene TRBV28 combines with J gene TRBJ1-2; D remains unclear. Trimming pared 5 bases from V and 4 bases from J, leaving 8 bases between. CDR3 length: 12 residues. Germline values: CDR1 MDHEN, CDR2 SYDVKM. CDR3 coding DNA: TGTGCCAGCAGTGGAGGAGGCTATGGCTACACCTTC. It encodes CASSGGGYGYTF.